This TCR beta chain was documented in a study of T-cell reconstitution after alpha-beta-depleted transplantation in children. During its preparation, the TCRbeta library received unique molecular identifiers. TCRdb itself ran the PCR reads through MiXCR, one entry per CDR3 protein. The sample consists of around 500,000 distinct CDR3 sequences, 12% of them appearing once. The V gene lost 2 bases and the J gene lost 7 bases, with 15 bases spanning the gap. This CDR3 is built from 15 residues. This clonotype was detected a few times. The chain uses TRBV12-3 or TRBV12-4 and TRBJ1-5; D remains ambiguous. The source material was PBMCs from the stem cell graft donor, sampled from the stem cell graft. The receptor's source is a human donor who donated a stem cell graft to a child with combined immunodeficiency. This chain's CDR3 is CASSLSLQVDQPQHF. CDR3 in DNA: TGTGCCAGCAGTTTATCCCTGCAGGTTGACCAGCCCCAGCATTTT.